The sequence of this T cell receptor (beta chain) was determined in a study of cytomegalovirus exposure and HLA in healthy donors. Clones were read by immunoSEQ multiplex PCR, and TCRdb kept only the in-frame ones, dropping some. In the table there are over 150,000 clones, about four fifths of which are singletons. V was cut by 5 bases and J by 3 bases, with 8 bases left in between. The CDR3 extends over 12 amino acids. CDR1 and CDR2 from the germline V gene are SGHTA and FQGNSA. The sequence was obtained from a woman aged 18-35 years in good health and CMV-seropositive. The chain carries TRBV7-2 and TRBJ2-7; no clear D. The specimen sequenced was PBMCs. CDR3 nucleotides: TGTGCCAGCAGCGTAGACAACTACGAGCAGTACTTC. Its protein product is CASSVDNYEQYF.